A single sample is the source of the 12 T cell receptor beta chains below, sequenced in a study of beta chain features in type 1 diabetes. Expressed TCRB transcripts were sequenced after all isolated RNA was converted to cDNA. Method: immunoSEQ multiplex PCR; TCRdb's copy keeps in-frame clones and lacks some. The table shows nearly 350,000 clones, with around 7.6% occurring only once. The sample taken for sequencing was central memory CD4+ T cells from blood. The receptors shown here come from a woman between 18 and 29 years old in good health.

V is TRBV6-1 and J is TRBJ2-2; D unclear. CDR3 length equals 12 residues. From germline, CDR1 is MNHNS and CDR2 SASEGT. Trimming removed 8 bases at V and 2 bases at J, with 6 bases between. CDR3 nucleotides: TGTGCCAGCTTCGATAACACCGGGGAGCTGTTTTTT. Translated, it gives CASFDNTGELFF.

This clone was seen more than once but under ten times. V is TRBV7-9 and J is TRBJ2-3; 8 bases agree with TRBD2. This CDR3 comprises 14 residues. Losses at the gene ends were 7 bases for V and 5 bases for J; bases not matched to a gene: 8. Germline V gene lookup returns CDR1 SEHNR and CDR2 FQNEAQ (reference sequence). CDR3: CASKAGLEGDTQYF. In DNA form, the CDR3 reads TGTGCCAGCAAGGCGGGACTAGAGGGAGATACGCAGTATTTT.

The V call is TRBV29-1, the J call TRBJ2-2, with D maybe TRBD1 (6 bases). The CDR3 runs 11 residues. V was pared by 4 bases and J by 6 bases, with 6 bases between. In germline, CDR1 is SQVTM, CDR2 ANQGSEA. CDR3 in amino acids: CSVGGPGELFF. The CDR3 DNA sequence: TGCAGCGTTGGGGGGCCCGGGGAGCTGTTTTTT.

This chain connects TRBV4-2 to TRBJ2-3; no definite D call. Trimming took 0 bases from V and 4 from J, leaving 11 bases between them. The germline V gene encodes CDR1 LGHNA and CDR2 YNFKEQ. The CDR3 contains 15 residues. Here the CDR3 reads CASSQDFHSADTQYF. In DNA, the CDR3 is TGTGCCAGCAGCCAAGATTTTCATTCCGCAGATACGCAGTATTTT.

The rearrangement joins TRBV10-3 to TRBJ1-5; tentatively, D is TRBD1 (5 bases). CDR1 ENHRY and CDR2 SYGVKD come from the germline V gene. Trimming cost V 3 bases and J 1 base, with 16 bases left between them. The CDR3 consists of 17 residues. The CDR3 sequence: CAISDHGRVSSNQPQHF. In DNA, the CDR3 is TGTGCCATCAGTGATCATGGCAGGGTTTCAAGCAATCAGCCCCAGCATTTT.

The rearrangement joins TRBV11-2 to TRBJ2-7; the D gene could be TRBD1 or TRBD2 (6 bases each). Germline V lookup: CDR1 SGHAT, CDR2 FQNNGV. V was trimmed by 5 bases and J by 3 bases, leaving 20 bases between them. The CDR3 consists of 16 residues. The CDR3 region has the DNA TGTGCCAGCAGCCGACTAGGAACAGGGTTAGTCTACGAGCAGTACTTC. It codes for CASSRLGTGLVYEQYF.

This clone has just a few counts. The chain joins TRBV2 to TRBJ1-2; D may be TRBD1 (5 bases). Trimming cost V 7 bases and J 2 bases, with 14 bases left between them. The CDR3 covers 14 residues. Germline assignment: CDR1 SNHLY and CDR2 FYNNEI. CDR3 sequence reads: CASKYRGENYGYTF. In DNA form, the CDR3 reads TGTGCCAGCAAATATAGGGGAGAGAACTATGGCTACACCTTC.

This clone showed up many times. V gene TRBV14 combines with J gene TRBJ2-5; D is possibly TRBD1 or TRBD2 (5 bases each). CDR1 is SGHDN, CDR2 FVKESK, per germline. V lost 1 base, J lost 6 bases, and 9 bases lay in between. The CDR3 is 13 residues long. The CDR3 loop reads CASSQVQGQTQYF. The CDR3 bases are TGTGCCAGCAGCCAAGTTCAGGGACAGACCCAGTACTTC.

The chain employs TRBV5-6 and TRBJ2-1; the match to TRBD2 covers 12 bases. Germline assignment: CDR1 SGHDT and CDR2 YYEEEE. The V and J ends lost 2 bases and 5 bases, in that order; junction bases with no gene match: 5. This CDR3 has 16 residues. CDR3 nucleotide sequence: TGTGCCAGCAGCTTCCTAGCGGGAGGGCGGGACAATGAGCAGTTCTTC. Its protein is CASSFLAGGRDNEQFF.

This chain joins TRBV9 and TRBJ2-1; weak D call: TRBD2 (6 bases). This CDR3 contains 15 residues. Per germline, CDR1 SGDLS and CDR2 YYNGEE. V lost 0 bases and J 7 bases, leaving 14 bases between the germline ends. For the CDR3, the DNA is TGTGCCAGCAGCGTAGGAATTGCGGGATCTAATGAGCAGTTCTTC. Translation gives CASSVGIAGSNEQFF.

The rearrangement joins TRBV29-1 to TRBJ2-5, with D perhaps being TRBD1 or TRBD2 (6 bases each). Per germline, CDR1 SQVTM and CDR2 ANQGSEA. V was clipped by 4 bases and J by 5 bases, with 11 bases between them. The CDR3 extends over 12 amino acids. As DNA, the CDR3 is TGCAGCGTTGGCAGGGGAGGTGAGACCCAGTACTTC. This codes for CSVGRGGETQYF.

This clone has a count of ten or more. The rearrangement uses TRBV7-2 and TRBJ2-2; D uncertain. V lost 2 bases and J lost 5, with 6 bases in between. Germline-derived CDR1 and CDR2 are SGHTA and FQGNSA. The CDR3 totals 13 residues. CDR3 in DNA: TGTGCCAGCAGCTTATCCCCTACCGGGGAGCTGTTTTTT. It translates to CASSLSPTGELFF.